This T cell receptor (beta chain) comes out of a study of control samples from healthy donors and cancer patients. Trimming at V came to 4 bases and at J to 4 bases, leaving 4 bases not matched to a gene. CDR1 is MDHEN, CDR2 SYDVKM, per germline. The CDR3 is 15 residues long. Repertoires were generated with immunoSEQ multiplex PCR, while TCRdb's copy carries only in-frame clones and drops some. This table has around 23,000 clones, approximately 85% appearing once. Sequenced: PBMCs. The chain employs TRBV28 and TRBJ1-1; 12 nucleotides align to TRBD1. The receptor comes from a man aged 55 to 69 with head and neck cancer. CDR3 coding DNA: TGTGCCAGCAGTTCGGGACAGGGGGCCAGCACTGAAGCTTTCTTT. Translating gives CASSSGQGASTEAFF.